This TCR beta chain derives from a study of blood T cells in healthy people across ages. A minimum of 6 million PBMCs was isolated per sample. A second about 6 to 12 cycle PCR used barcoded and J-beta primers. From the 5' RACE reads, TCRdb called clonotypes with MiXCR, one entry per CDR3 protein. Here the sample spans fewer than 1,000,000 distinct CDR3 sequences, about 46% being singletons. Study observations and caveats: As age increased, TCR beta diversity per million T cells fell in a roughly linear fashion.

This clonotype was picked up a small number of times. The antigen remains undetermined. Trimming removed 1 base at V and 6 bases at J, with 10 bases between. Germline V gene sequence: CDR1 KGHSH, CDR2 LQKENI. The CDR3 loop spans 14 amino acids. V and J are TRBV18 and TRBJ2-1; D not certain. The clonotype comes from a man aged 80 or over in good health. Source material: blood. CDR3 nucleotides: TGTGCCAGCTCACCACTTGGTACCCCCAATGAGCAGTTCTTC. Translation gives CASSPLGTPNEQFF.